The 19 T cell receptor beta chains below come from one sample, sequenced in a study of human CD8 memory T cell subsets. UMI-labeled 5' RACE was used to make TCR beta libraries. TCRdb re-called the 5' RACE reads and gives one entry per CDR3 protein, without DNA. In all, the sample yields about 7,900 distinct CDR3 sequences. The sequenced sample consisted of CD8+ T cells from PBMCs. The receptors here all came from a human donor in good health.

The J gene is TRBJ2-3, the V gene TRBV11-2. CDR3 length: 16 amino acids. Germline lookup yields CDR1 SGHAT and CDR2 FQNNGV. The CDR3 is CASSSDRIPTTDTQYF. The variable domain in full, completed from reference TRBV11-2 and TRBJ2-3, reads EAGVAQSPRYKIIEKRQSVAFWCNPISGHATLYWYQQILGQGPKLLIQFQNNGVVDDSQLPKDRFSAERLKGVDSTLKIQPAKLEDSAVYLCASSSDRIPTTDTQYFGPGTRLTVL.

The rearrangement links TRBV20-1 to TRBJ2-7; TCRdb designates TRBD2, a call that cannot be tested without DNA. CDR1 and CDR2 from the germline V gene are DFQATT and SNEGSKA (reference sequence). The CDR3 is made up of 14 amino acids. The CDR3 loop is CSARRPDSPYEQYF.

The chain uses TRBV6-1 and TRBJ2-3; TCRdb proposes TRBD1, but this gene call is untestable without DNA. This CDR3 is 18 amino acids long. The germline V gene encodes CDR1 MNHNS and CDR2 SASEGT. The CDR3 loop reads CASSDNLWTSISTDTQYF.

The chain has TRBV20-1 and TRBJ2-7; TCRdb lists TRBD1, though no DNA is available to test this call. Germline assignment: CDR1 DFQATT and CDR2 SNEGSKA (reference sequence). The CDR3 consists of 14 residues. The CDR3 sequence is CSARDQYGGYEQYF.

The V and J genes are TRBV7-8 and TRBJ2-2; the TRBD2 assignment by TCRdb is unverifiable without DNA. The CDR3 runs to 16 residues. Germline V lookup: CDR1 SGHVS, CDR2 FQNEAQ. CDR3 in amino acids: CASSSPVGGPPGELFF.

The chain combines TRBV7-9 with TRBJ1-1; TCRdb designates TRBD1, a call that cannot be tested without DNA. CDR3 length: 13 amino acids. Germline assignment: CDR1 SEHNR and CDR2 FQNEAQ (reference sequence). The CDR3 loop reads CASSPGGDTEAFF.

The rearrangement uses TRBV24-1 and TRBJ2-5; without DNA, the TCRdb call of TRBD1 cannot be checked. The V gene's germline CDR1 is KGHDR and CDR2 SFDVKD. The CDR3 runs to 14 residues. The CDR3 is CATSGRTGWETQYF.

V is TRBV27 and J is TRBJ1-1. CDR1 is MNHEY and CDR2 is SMNVEV in the germline V gene (reference sequence). This CDR3 has 16 residues. The CDR3 sequence: CASSLYLSGAAAEAFF.

This sequence joins TRBV20-1 and TRBJ2-1; the TCRdb call, TRBD1, lacks DNA for checking. This CDR3 has 15 amino acids. CDR1 DFQATT and CDR2 SNEGSKA come from the germline V gene (reference sequence). The CDR3 here is CSARHLGQGPNEQFF.

CDR3 region: CASSHAGTAATQYF. The genes are TRBV4-2 and TRBJ2-5; there is no DNA to check the TCRdb D call of TRBD2. The germline gives CDR1 LGHNA, CDR2 YNFKEQ. This CDR3 region has 14 residues.

The chain links TRBV9 to TRBJ2-7; TCRdb gives TRBD1 as the D gene, but with no DNA this cannot be confirmed. The V gene's germline CDR1 is SGDLS and CDR2 YYNGEE. This CDR3 is built from 14 residues. CDR3 loop: CASSPWTETYEQYF.

The chain joins TRBV7-9 to TRBJ1-1. In germline, CDR1 is SEHNR, CDR2 FQNEAQ (reference sequence). The CDR3 spans 15 residues. The CDR3 sequence is CASSPSEGRRAEAFF.

Frequency places this clonotype as medium-sized. The rearrangement links TRBV7-9 to TRBJ2-7. The CDR3 totals 13 residues. CDR1 and CDR2 from the germline V gene are SEHNR and FQNEAQ (reference sequence). The CDR3 reads CASSSNKGFEQYF.

The CDR3 reads CSARAIGDSPYEQYF. This sequence joins TRBV20-1 and TRBJ2-7; TCRdb's D gene call, TRBD2, goes unchecked for lack of DNA. CDR1 and CDR2 from the germline V gene are DFQATT and SNEGSKA (reference sequence). CDR3 length: 15 residues.

By frequency, this clonotype is medium-sized. This chain joins TRBV4-1 and TRBJ2-1; TCRdb returns TRBD1, unconfirmable since there is no DNA. CDR1 MGHRA and CDR2 YSYEKL come from the germline V gene. The CDR3 spans 13 residues. CDR3 sequence: CASSQDWGYEQFF.

The chain links TRBV6-6 to TRBJ2-5. This CDR3 contains 13 residues. Germline assignment: CDR1 MNHNY and CDR2 SVGAGI (reference sequence). The CDR3 loop is CASSYSRQETQYF.

By frequency, this clonotype registers medium-sized. This sequence joins TRBV10-2 and TRBJ2-1; TCRdb picks TRBD1, but there is no DNA to check that call. The CDR3 spans 16 residues. Germline assignment: CDR1 WSHSY and CDR2 SAAADI. The CDR3 loop reads CASMVLGRGVDNEQFF.

The V call is TRBV27, the J call TRBJ1-2. The CDR3 loop spans 18 amino acids. Germline assignment: CDR1 MNHEY and CDR2 SMNVEV (reference sequence). The CDR3 here is CASSLYQTIPGGSGGYTF.

CDR3: CASGIRGSYEQYF. The chain uses TRBV5-1 and TRBJ2-7; checking the TCRdb D call of TRBD1 is not possible without DNA. This CDR3 has 13 amino acids. Germline-derived CDR1 and CDR2 are SGHRS and YFSETQ.